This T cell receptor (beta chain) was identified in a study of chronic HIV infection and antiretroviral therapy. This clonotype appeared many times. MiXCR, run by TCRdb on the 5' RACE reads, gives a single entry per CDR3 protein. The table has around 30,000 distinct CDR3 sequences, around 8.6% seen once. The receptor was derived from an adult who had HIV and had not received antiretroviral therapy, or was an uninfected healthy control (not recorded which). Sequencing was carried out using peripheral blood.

CDR3 bases: TGCAGCGTTGCGACTAGCGGGAGATTCGAGACCCAGTACTTC. It encodes CSVATSGRFETQYF. The chain uses TRBV29-1 and TRBJ2-5, with TRBD2 identical over 12 bases. The germline V gene encodes CDR1 SQVTM and CDR2 ANQGSEA. The V and J ends lost 4 bases and 5 bases, in that order; junction bases with no gene match: 5. This CDR3 is 14 amino acids long.